The 30 T cell receptor beta chains in this list originate from one sample, sequenced in a study of shared clonotypes between healthy human individuals. Sequencing was performed with immunoSEQ multiplex PCR; in TCRdb, only in-frame clones are kept and a portion is missing. In the table there are some 490,000 clones, about 85% of which are singletons. The sequenced sample consisted of PBMCs. These receptors came from a woman in her forties in good health. Some clones in this sample may be carry-over from other donors' samples.

This clone occurred many times. The J gene is TRBJ2-1, the V gene TRBV5-1, with 9 bases fitting TRBD2. Germline V gene data show CDR1 as SGHRS and CDR2 as YFSETQ. V trimming: 4 bases; J trimming: 8 bases; junction bases outside the gene matches: 13. This CDR3 is 16 amino acids long. CDR3 region: CASSRNRAAGGYEQFF. CDR3 DNA: TGCGCCAGCAGCCGTAACAGGGCGGCGGGAGGGTATGAGCAGTTCTTC.

This chain uses TRBV6-5 with TRBJ1-1; 7 bases are shared with TRBD1. V shed 7 bases, J shed 11 bases, and the junction held 13 bases outside the gene matches. This CDR3 region has 13 residues. Germline V CDR1 and CDR2: MNHEY, SVGAGI. In DNA, the CDR3 is TGTGCCAGCACCTTACAGGGGAGTGGAGTGGCTTTCTTT. Translating gives CASTLQGSGVAFF.

Worth noting for this clone: This likely reflects a read error, since a far larger clone is one base away. V and J are TRBV10-1 and TRBJ1-2; possibly TRBD1 for D (6 bases). The CDR3 loop spans 14 amino acids. Per germline, CDR1 WNHNN and CDR2 SYGVQD (reference sequence). CDR3 amino acids: CVSSEEQGDYGYTF. The CDR3 coding sequence is TGCGTCAGCAGTGAGGAACAGGGAGACTATGGCTACACCTTC.

This clone has a count of ten or more. Other DNA sequences in this sample translate to the same CDR3. J is TRBJ2-2 and V is TRBV6-6; 7 bases are shared with TRBD2. Germline trimming cut 2 bases from V and 7 bases from J; bases unmatched to any gene: 4. Germline assignment: CDR1 MNHNY and CDR2 SVGAGI (reference sequence). The CDR3 covers 14 residues. CDR3 sequence (DNA): TGTGCCAGCAGTTACCTAGCGGAATACGGGGAGCTGTTTTTT. Protein product: CASSYLAEYGELFF.

The chain couples TRBV7-9 to TRBJ1-3; D not resolved. Trimming cost V 3 bases and J 0 bases, with 3 bases left between them. This CDR3 region has 13 residues. Germline V gene data show CDR1 as SEHNR and CDR2 as FQNEAQ (reference sequence). CDR3 sequence reads: CASSFGSGNTIYF. Written as DNA, the CDR3 is TGTGCCAGCAGCTTTGGCTCTGGAAACACCATATATTTT.

The chain employs TRBV30 and TRBJ2-7, with D unresolved. Trimming took 0 bases from V and 1 from J, leaving 10 bases between them. The CDR3 totals 14 residues. The germline V gene has CDR1 GTSNPN and CDR2 SVGIG (reference sequence). In DNA, the CDR3 is TGTGCCTGGAGTGTCGACACCCTTTCCTACGAGCAGTACTTC. This translates into CAWSVDTLSYEQYF.

This clone has a handful of counts. The V call is TRBV30, the J call TRBJ2-5, with TRBD1 identical over 7 bases. The J call is uncertain, as TRBJ2-7 better fits the DNA end. Germline loops: CDR1 GTSNPN, CDR2 SVGIG (reference sequence). CDR3 length: 15 amino acids. CDR3 in DNA: TGTGCCTGGAGTGTACAGGGGCTAGAATCCTACGAGCAGTACTTC. Amino acids: CAWSVQGLESYEQYF.

This chain links TRBV18 with TRBJ1-4, with D possibly matching TRBD1 (6 bases). Germline CDR1 KGHSH, CDR2 LQKENI. V lost 4 bases, J lost 6 bases, and 15 bases lay in between. The length of the CDR3 is 15 residues. The CDR3 sequence: CASSRLRGEDEKLFF. In DNA form, the CDR3 reads TGTGCCAGCTCACGTCTTAGGGGGGAGGATGAAAAACTGTTTTTT.

This rearrangement joins TRBV28 to TRBJ2-1, with TRBD1 matching over 9 bases. The V and J ends lost 9 bases and 2 bases, in that order; junction bases with no gene match: 5. This CDR3 comprises 14 residues. Germline loops: CDR1 MDHEN, CDR2 SYDVKM. As DNA, the CDR3 is TGTGCCAGTATAGACAGGGGGGCCTACAATGAGCAGTTCTTC. Its translation is CASIDRGAYNEQFF.

Concerning this clone itself: The sample has other DNA sequences that encode this CDR3 too. The chain combines TRBV2 with TRBJ2-1; maybe TRBD2 (6 bases). This CDR3 has 11 residues. Trimming took off 4 bases at V and 10 bases at J, with 8 bases between the two ends. Germline V gene sequence: CDR1 SNHLY, CDR2 FYNNEI. The CDR3 DNA follows: TGTGCCAGCAGTGTGGGAGGCGAGCAGTTCTTC. It is translated as CASSVGGEQFF.

This rearrangement joins TRBV6-6 to TRBJ2-5, with D possibly TRBD1 on 5 matching bases. The V gene's germline CDR1 is MNHNY and CDR2 SVGAGI (reference sequence). The CDR3 spans 13 residues. Deletions cut 3 bases from V and 5 bases from J, with 10 bases between. CDR3 sequence: CASSYRGLETQYF. CDR3 nucleotide sequence: TGTGCCAGCAGTTATAGGGGCTTGGAGACCCAGTACTTC.

On this clone itself: A much bigger clone sits one base away, suggesting this may be a read error. The chain joins TRBV27 to TRBJ2-2, with D unresolved. V dropped 3 bases and J dropped 1 base, with 3 bases sitting between them. In germline, CDR1 is MNHEY, CDR2 SMNVEV (reference sequence). CDR3 length: 13 amino acids. As DNA, the CDR3 is TGTGCCAGCAGTTTCCAGAACACCGGGGAGCTGTTTTTT. Translating it yields CASSFQNTGELFF.

This clone was found a few times. This likely came from a read error, as a far larger clone is one base away. This rearrangement joins TRBV6-5 to TRBJ1-5; D remains unclear. Germline V gene sequence: CDR1 MNHEY, CDR2 SVGAGI. The CDR3 runs 14 residues. CDR3 nucleotide sequence: TGTGCCAGCAGCCCCTCAAGTGGGGATCAGCCCCAGCGTTTT. Amino acids: CASSPSSGDQPQRF.

Points on this clone: A read error is the likely source, as a far larger clone sits one nucleotide away. This sequence joins TRBV30 and TRBJ2-5, with 9 positions matching TRBD2. The J call is doubtful: the DNA matches TRBJ2-7 better. Per the germline V gene, CDR1 is GTSNPN and CDR2 is SVGIG (reference sequence). This CDR3 contains 15 residues. CDR3: CDWSVRREGFYEQYF. The CDR3 DNA follows: TGTGACTGGAGTGTACGGCGGGAGGGCTTCTACGAGCAGTACTTC.

The chain has TRBV27 and TRBJ2-1; D possibly corresponds to TRBD1 (6 bases). Germline-derived CDR1 and CDR2 are MNHEY and SMNVEV (reference sequence). V dropped 6 bases and J dropped 3 bases, with 9 bases sitting between them. The CDR3 covers 13 residues. The CDR3 protein is CASRIQGYNEQFF. The CDR3, as DNA: TGTGCCAGCAGGATACAGGGCTACAATGAGCAGTTCTTC.

Worth noting for this clone: This likely reflects a read error, since a far larger clone is one base away. The chain joins TRBV29-1 to TRBJ2-7, with D possibly being TRBD1 or TRBD2 (7 bases each). The CDR3 totals 14 residues. V was cut by 7 bases and J by 5 bases, with 21 bases left in between. CDR1 SQVTM and CDR2 ANQGSEA come from the germline V gene. CDR3 sequence reads: CSALGGTALDEQYF. Written as DNA, the CDR3 is TGCAGCGCCCTGGGGGGGACAGCCTTGGACGAGCAGTACTTC.

V is TRBV2 and J is TRBJ1-4, with D possibly being TRBD1 (5 bases). CDR1 is SNHLY and CDR2 is FYNNEI in the germline V gene. The CDR3 sequence is 13 residues long. V gave up 6 bases and J gave up 7 bases, with 12 bases separating them. The CDR3 is CASSDTGAEKLFF. The DNA for the CDR3 is TGTGCCAGCAGCGATACCGGGGCTGAAAAACTGTTTTTT.

With regard to this clone: A read error is likely here: a far larger clone is one base away. V and J are TRBV4-1 and TRBJ2-7, with D tentatively TRBD2 (6 bases). The CDR3 has 17 residues. Per germline, CDR1 MGHRA and CDR2 YSYEKL. This chain's CDR3 is CSSSQGVVGGRSYEQYF. CDR3 DNA: TGCTCCAGCAGCCAGGGAGTCGTCGGGGGACGCTCCTACGAGCAGTACTTC.

This sequence joins TRBV6-1 and TRBJ1-1; 8 bases are a match to TRBD1. CDR1 MNHNS and CDR2 SASEGT come from the germline V gene. V was clipped by 3 bases and J by 4 bases; unmatched bases: 4. The CDR3 is 14 residues long. This CDR3 reads CASSETGVSTEAFF. The CDR3, as DNA: TGTGCCAGCAGTGAGACAGGGGTTAGCACTGAAGCTTTCTTT.

This clone has only a few counts. This likely traces to a read error, being one base from a far larger clone. J is TRBJ1-1 and V is TRBV29-1; a possible D gene is TRBD1 (5 bases). Germline CDR1 SQVTM, CDR2 ANQGSEA. The CDR3 spans 14 residues. This chain's CDR3 is CSVVNPGMNTKAFF. In nucleotides, the CDR3 is TGCAGCGTTGTTAATCCAGGGATGAACACTAAAGCTTTCTTT.

Details on this clone: One end of the junction fails to match germline, which may point to a read error. Other nucleotide sequences from this sample produce the same CDR3. The chain uses TRBV6-1 and TRBJ1-2; no firm D call. This CDR3 has 12 residues. CDR1 and CDR2 from the germline V gene are MNHNS and SASEGT. CDR3 sequence reads: CASSERTGDYTF. CDR3 coding DNA: TGTGCCAGCAGTGAACGAACGGGTGACTACACATTC.

The chain combines TRBV6-1 with TRBJ1-2, with 8 positions matching TRBD1. The CDR3 runs to 11 residues. The germline V gene encodes CDR1 MNHNS and CDR2 SASEGT. V trimming: 5 bases; J trimming: 8 bases; junction bases outside the gene matches: 1. The CDR3 sequence is CASSRQGGYTF. DNA for the CDR3: TGTGCCAGCAGTAGACAGGGGGGCTACACCTTC.

This clone was detected a few times. DNA for the CDR3: TGTGCCAGTAAAGTGACACCAAACACTGAAGCTTTCTTT. The encoded protein is CASKVTPNTEAFF. The J gene is TRBJ1-1, the V gene TRBV19; D unresolved. The CDR3 is 13 amino acids. Germline lookup yields CDR1 LNHDA and CDR2 SQIVND (reference sequence). The ends were cut back, 7 bases at V and 2 bases at J, with 11 bases in the middle.

The chain recombines TRBV7-8 with TRBJ2-2; D is uncertain. Germline V CDR1 and CDR2: SGHVS, FQNEAQ. V gave up 1 base and J gave up 4 bases, with 16 bases separating them. CDR3 size: 17 residues. The CDR3 reads CASSLGLPTWGTGELFF. Here the CDR3 DNA reads TGTGCCAGCAGCTTAGGGCTACCGACTTGGGGCACCGGGGAGCTGTTTTTT.

The genes are TRBV28 and TRBJ2-7; no definite D call. Deletions cut 3 bases from V and 2 bases from J, with 11 bases between. Looked up from germline, CDR1 is MDHEN and CDR2 is SYDVKM. This CDR3 spans 14 amino acids. The CDR3 sequence: CASSFSQAPYEQYF. The CDR3 DNA is TGTGCCAGCAGTTTCAGCCAGGCCCCCTACGAGCAGTACTTC.

V gene TRBV6-1 combines with J gene TRBJ1-5; maybe TRBD1 (5 bases). This CDR3 has 15 residues. CDR1 MNHNS and CDR2 SASEGT come from the germline V gene. The CDR3 sequence: CPSKREGRINQPQHF. The CDR3 nucleotides are TGTCCTTCTAAAAGGGAGGGGAGGATCAATCAGCCCCAGCATTTT.

The CDR3 DNA is TGCGCCAGCAGCCAAGGACTAGCGGACTACAATGAGCAGTTCTTC. This encodes CASSQGLADYNEQFF. The chain has TRBV4-1 and TRBJ2-1; 9 bases fit TRBD2. This CDR3 comprises 15 residues. The junction had 1 base not matched to a gene; V was cut back by 1 base and J by 3 bases. Germline V gives CDR1 MGHRA, CDR2 YSYEKL.

The chain recombines TRBV5-1 with TRBJ2-1; the match to TRBD2 covers 8 bases. V lost 0 bases to trimming and J lost 0 bases; unmatched junction nucleotides: 5. This CDR3 comprises 17 residues. The germline V gene encodes CDR1 SGHRS and CDR2 YFSETQ. CDR3 coding DNA: TGCGCCAGCAGCTTGGCCGCGACTAGCGACTCCTACAATGAGCAGTTCTTC. It is translated as CASSLAATSDSYNEQFF. Variable domain in full (rest from reference TRBV5-1 and TRBJ2-1): KAGVTQTPRYLIKTRGQQVTLSCSPISGHRSVSWYQQTPGQGLQFLFEYFSETQRNKGNFPGRFSGRQFSNSRSEMNVSTLELGDSALYLCASSLAATSDSYNEQFFGPGTRLTVL.

The chain carries TRBV5-1 and TRBJ2-6, with TRBD2 matching over 10 bases. V lost 0 bases, J lost 2 bases, and 5 bases stayed unmatched. From germline, CDR1 is SGHRS and CDR2 YFSETQ. The CDR3 runs 18 residues. The chain's CDR3 is CASSLGLAGGTGANVLTF. The CDR3 nucleotides read TGCGCCAGCAGCTTGGGTTTAGCGGGAGGAACTGGGGCCAACGTCCTGACTTTC.

This chain joins TRBV29-1 and TRBJ2-1; tentative D call: TRBD1 (6 bases). This CDR3 is 9 amino acids long. CDR1 is SQVTM, CDR2 ANQGSEA, per germline. Trimming removed 6 bases at V and 9 bases at J, with 6 bases between. CDR3 coding DNA: TGCAGCGTGGGGGCTGAGCAGTTCTTC. Protein product: CSVGAEQFF.